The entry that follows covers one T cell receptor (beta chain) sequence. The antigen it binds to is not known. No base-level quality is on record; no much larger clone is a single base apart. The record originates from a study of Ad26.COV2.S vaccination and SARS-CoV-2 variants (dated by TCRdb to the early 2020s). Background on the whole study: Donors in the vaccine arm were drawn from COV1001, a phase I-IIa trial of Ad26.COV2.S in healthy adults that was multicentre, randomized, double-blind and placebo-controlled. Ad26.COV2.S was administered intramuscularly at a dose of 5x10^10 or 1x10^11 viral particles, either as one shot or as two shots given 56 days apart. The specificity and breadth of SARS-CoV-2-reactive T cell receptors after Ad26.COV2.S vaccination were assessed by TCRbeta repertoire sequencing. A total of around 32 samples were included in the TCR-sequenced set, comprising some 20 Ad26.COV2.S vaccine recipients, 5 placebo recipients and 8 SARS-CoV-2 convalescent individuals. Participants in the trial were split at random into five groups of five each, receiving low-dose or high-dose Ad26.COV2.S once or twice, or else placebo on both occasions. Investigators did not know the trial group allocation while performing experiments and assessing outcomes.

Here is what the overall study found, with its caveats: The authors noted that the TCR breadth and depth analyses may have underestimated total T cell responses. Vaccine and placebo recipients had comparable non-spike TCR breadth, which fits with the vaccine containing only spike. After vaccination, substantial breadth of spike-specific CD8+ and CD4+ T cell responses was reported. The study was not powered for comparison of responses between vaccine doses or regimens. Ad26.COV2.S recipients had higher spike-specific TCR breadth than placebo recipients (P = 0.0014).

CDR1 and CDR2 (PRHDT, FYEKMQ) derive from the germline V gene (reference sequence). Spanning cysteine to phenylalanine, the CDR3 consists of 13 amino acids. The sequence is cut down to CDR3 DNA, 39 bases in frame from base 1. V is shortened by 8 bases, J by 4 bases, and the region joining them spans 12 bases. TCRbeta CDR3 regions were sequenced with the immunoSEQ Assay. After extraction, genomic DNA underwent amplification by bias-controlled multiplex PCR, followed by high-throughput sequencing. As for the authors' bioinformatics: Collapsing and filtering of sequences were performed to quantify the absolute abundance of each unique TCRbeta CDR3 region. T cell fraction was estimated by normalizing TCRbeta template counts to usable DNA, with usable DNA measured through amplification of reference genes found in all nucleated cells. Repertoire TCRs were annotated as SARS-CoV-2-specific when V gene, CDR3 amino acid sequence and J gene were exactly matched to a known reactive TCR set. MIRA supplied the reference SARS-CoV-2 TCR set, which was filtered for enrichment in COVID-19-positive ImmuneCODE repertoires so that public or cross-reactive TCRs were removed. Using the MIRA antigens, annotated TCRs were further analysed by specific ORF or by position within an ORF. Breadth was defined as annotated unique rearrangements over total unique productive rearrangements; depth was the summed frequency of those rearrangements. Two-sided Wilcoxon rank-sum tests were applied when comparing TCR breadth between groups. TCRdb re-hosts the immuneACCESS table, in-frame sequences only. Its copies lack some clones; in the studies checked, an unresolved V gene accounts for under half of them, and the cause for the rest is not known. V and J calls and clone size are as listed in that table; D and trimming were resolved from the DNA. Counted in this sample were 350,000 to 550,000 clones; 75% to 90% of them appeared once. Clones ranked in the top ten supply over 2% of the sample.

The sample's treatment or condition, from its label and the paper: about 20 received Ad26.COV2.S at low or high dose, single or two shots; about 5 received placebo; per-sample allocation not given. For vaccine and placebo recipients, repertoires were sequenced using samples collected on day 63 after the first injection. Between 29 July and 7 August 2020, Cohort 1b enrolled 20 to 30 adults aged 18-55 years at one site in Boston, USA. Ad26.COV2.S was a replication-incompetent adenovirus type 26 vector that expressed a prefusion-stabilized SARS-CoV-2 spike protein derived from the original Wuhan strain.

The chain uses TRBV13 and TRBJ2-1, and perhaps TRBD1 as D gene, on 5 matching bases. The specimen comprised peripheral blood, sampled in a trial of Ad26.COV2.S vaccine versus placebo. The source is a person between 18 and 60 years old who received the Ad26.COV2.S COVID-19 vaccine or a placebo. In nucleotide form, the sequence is TGTGCCAGCGGGGCAGGCAGATACAATGAGCAGTTCTTC. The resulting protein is CASGAGRYNEQFF.